These 25 T cell receptor beta chains were sequenced from one sample in a study of shared clonotypes between healthy human individuals. TCRdb's table, derived via immunoSEQ multiplex PCR, lists solely in-frame clones and lacks some. The sample carries around 990,000 clones, 77% recorded once. Sequencing input: memory CD4+ T cells from PBMCs. Subset of the sample: CD45RA-negative fraction. These receptors were taken from a man in his late teens or twenties in good health. Some clones in this sample may be carry-over from other donors' samples.

The chain carries TRBV30 and TRBJ1-3; D is possibly TRBD1 (6 bases). V dropped 4 bases and J dropped 3 bases, with 10 bases sitting between them. Germline V gene sequence: CDR1 GTSNPN, CDR2 SVGIG (reference sequence). The length of the CDR3 is 13 residues. CDR3 in DNA: TGTGCCTGGAACGACAGGAATGGAAACACCATATATTTT. Protein product: CAWNDRNGNTIYF.

This clone was seen a handful of times. The chain couples TRBV19 to TRBJ2-7; perhaps D is TRBD1 or TRBD2 (5 bases each). The CDR3 has 14 residues. Germline values: CDR1 LNHDA, CDR2 SQIVND (reference sequence). V gave up 5 bases and J gave up 5 bases, with 16 bases separating them. The CDR3, as DNA: TGTGCCAGTAGTCCCTGGGCAGGGAGTCACGAGCAGTACTTC. Its protein product is CASSPWAGSHEQYF.

Comments on this clone: Other DNA sequences of this sample code for an identical CDR3. The chain uses TRBV6-5 and TRBJ2-7; the match to TRBD1 covers 7 bases. This CDR3 has 14 residues. The trim removed 5 bases at V and 4 bases at J, leaving 8 bases unmatched. Germline CDR1 and CDR2: MNHEY and SVGAGI. As DNA, the CDR3 is TGTGCCAGCAGTCGTCAAGGGGGCCCGTACGAGCAGTACTTC. Amino acid sequence: CASSRQGGPYEQYF.

CDR3 DNA: TGTGCCAGCAGCTATAGCGGGAGTTTAGCCAAAAACATTCAGTACTTC. Translated: CASSYSGSLAKNIQYF. The J gene is TRBJ2-4, the V gene TRBV5-4, with TRBD2 matching over 9 bases. Trimming cost V 3 bases and J 0 bases; bases outside gene matches: 4. Germline V gene data show CDR1 as SGHNT and CDR2 as YYREEE (reference sequence). This CDR3 contains 16 residues.

The V and J genes are TRBV28 and TRBJ2-1, with a tentative D call TRBD2 (5 bases). Germline CDR1 reads MDHEN; CDR2 reads SYDVKM. The V end lost 6 bases, the J end lost 0 bases, and 15 bases lay between the germline ends. This CDR3 is built from 16 residues. The CDR3 nucleotides read TGTGCCAGCAGGGGGTTCCCCCGGGACTCCTACAATGAGCAGTTCTTC. Its protein is CASRGFPRDSYNEQFF.

This clone was seen a few times. The chain uses TRBV11-1 and TRBJ2-4, with 8 bases aligning to TRBD1. This CDR3 comprises 16 residues. V was pared by 4 bases and J by 3 bases, with 8 bases of the junction left unmatched. CDR1 SGHAT and CDR2 FQDESV come from the germline V gene (reference sequence). CDR3 in DNA: TGTGCCAGCAGCTCTCGACAGGGGTCGGGCAAAAACATTCAGTACTTC. Translating it yields CASSSRQGSGKNIQYF. Full variable domain (remainder filled in from reference TRBV11-1 and TRBJ2-4): EAEVAQSPRYKITEKSQAVAFWCDPISGHATLYWYRQILGQGPELLVQFQDESVVDDSQLPKDRFSAERLKGVDSTLKIQPAELGDSAMYLCASSSRQGSGKNIQYFGAGTRLSVL.

Comment on this clone: This same CDR3 is encoded by further DNA sequences in the sample. This chain joins TRBV25-1 and TRBJ2-7; D is undetermined. The germline CDR1 and CDR2 sequences are MGHDK and SYGVNS. The V and J ends lost 5 bases and 1 base respectively, with 3 bases between them. The CDR3 extends over 11 amino acids. The CDR3 reads CASSRSYEQYF. CDR3 in DNA: TGTGCCAGCAGTCGATCCTACGAGCAGTACTTC.

CDR3 DNA sequence: TGTGCCAGCTCACCATCGAGCGGGAGGGCCGTGCGGTTCTTC. This gives the protein CASSPSSGRAVRFF. The gene calls are TRBV18 and TRBJ2-1, with TRBD2 identical over 10 bases. The CDR3 consists of 14 residues. J was trimmed by 15 bases and V by 2 bases; bases with no gene match: 10. Germline loops: CDR1 KGHSH, CDR2 LQKENI.

This chain connects TRBV29-1 to TRBJ2-1; the match to TRBD2 covers 9 bases. V lost 6 bases, J lost 15 bases, and 12 bases stayed unmatched. Germline CDR1 reads SQVTM; CDR2 reads ANQGSEA. The CDR3 covers 12 residues. For the CDR3, the DNA is TGCAGCGTGGGACTAGCAGGGCTCTCGGGGTTCTTC. Translated, it gives CSVGLAGLSGFF.

Only a few counts were recorded for this clone. The chain has TRBV7-8 and TRBJ2-3, with TRBD2 matching over 8 bases. CDR3 length: 15 amino acids. The V and J ends lost 8 bases and 3 bases, in that order; junction bases with no gene match: 10. Germline V gene sequence: CDR1 SGHVS, CDR2 FQNEAQ. In DNA, the CDR3 is TGTGCCAGCGCGTGGAGGGCTAGCGGGACAGATACGCAGTATTTT. This translates into CASAWRASGTDTQYF.

The J gene is TRBJ2-3, the V gene TRBV9; 8 nucleotides line up with TRBD2. CDR3 length: 16 residues. CDR1 and CDR2 from the germline V gene are SGDLS and YYNGEE. Unmatched junction bases numbered 3, after V lost 0 bases and J lost 0 bases. The CDR3 nucleotides are TGTGCCAGCAGCGTAGCTTCTAGCGGGAGCACAGATACGCAGTATTTT. It encodes CASSVASSGSTDTQYF.

This clone was observed many times. The chain is built from TRBV2 and TRBJ2-1; 12 bases map to TRBD2. Germline-derived CDR1 and CDR2 are SNHLY and FYNNEI. The CDR3 contains 15 residues. V trimming: 3 bases; J trimming: 9 bases; junction bases outside the gene matches: 6. The CDR3 loop is CASSDRLAGGSEQFF. The CDR3 DNA reads TGTGCCAGCAGTGATAGGCTAGCGGGAGGGAGTGAGCAGTTCTTC.

V usage is TRBV28 and J usage is TRBJ1-3; 7 bases align to TRBD1. CDR1 and CDR2 from the germline V gene are MDHEN and SYDVKM. This CDR3 is built from 16 residues. Unmatched junction bases numbered 10, after V lost 8 bases and J lost 0 bases. The CDR3 is CASGHRRGRSGNTIYF. The CDR3 DNA is TGTGCCAGCGGACACCGAAGGGGGCGCTCTGGAAACACCATATATTTT. Using reference TRBV28 and TRBJ1-3 for the parts outside the CDR3, the full variable domain is DVKVTQSSRYLVKRTGEKVFLECVQDMDHENMFWYRQDPGLGLRLIYFSYDVKMKEKGDIPEGYSVSREKKERFSLILESASTNQTSMYLCASGHRRGRSGNTIYFGEGSWLTVV.

The genes are TRBV28 and TRBJ2-7; 9 nucleotides align to TRBD2. The CDR3 runs 16 residues. Germline V gene sequence: CDR1 MDHEN, CDR2 SYDVKM. With 3 bases clipped from V and 5 bases from J, the junction kept 11 bases outside the gene matches. CDR3 DNA: TGTGCCAGCAGTTTCCCAATAGCGGGAGCCATGGACGAGCAGTACTTC. Encoded protein: CASSFPIAGAMDEQYF. The full variable domain, with the rest looked up from reference TRBV28 and TRBJ2-7, is DVKVTQSSRYLVKRTGEKVFLECVQDMDHENMFWYRQDPGLGLRLIYFSYDVKMKEKGDIPEGYSVSREKKERFSLILESASTNQTSMYLCASSFPIAGAMDEQYFGPGTRLTVT.

The chain uses TRBV19 and TRBJ1-1; D is uncertain. In germline, CDR1 is LNHDA, CDR2 SQIVND (reference sequence). The CDR3 sequence is 13 residues long. The V end lost 7 bases, the J end lost 5 bases, and 14 bases lay between the germline ends. The CDR3 sequence: CASNRGLATEAFF. Written as DNA, the CDR3 is TGTGCCAGTAATCGGGGTCTAGCAACTGAAGCTTTCTTT.

This clone has only a few counts. The J gene is TRBJ2-7, the V gene TRBV5-6; TRBD1 matches at 9 bases. Germline V gene sequence: CDR1 SGHDT, CDR2 YYEEEE. V lost 5 bases and J lost 6; bases outside the gene matches: 9. This CDR3 is built from 14 residues. This CDR3 reads CASSLPGQGAEQYF. CDR3 coding DNA: TGTGCCAGCAGTCTCCCGGGACAGGGTGCCGAGCAGTACTTC.

The chain has TRBV5-6 and TRBJ2-1; TRBD2 matches 8 bases. Germline assignment: CDR1 SGHDT and CDR2 YYEEEE. The CDR3 runs 15 residues. V gave up 1 base and J gave up 5 bases; unmatched junction bases: 5. For the CDR3, the DNA is TGTGCCAGCAGCTTGTTATCGGGAGGGGACAATGAGCAGTTCTTC. Translating it yields CASSLLSGGDNEQFF.

A remark on this clone: This sample also contains other DNA sequences that code for the same CDR3. The rearrangement joins TRBV15 to TRBJ1-1, with D uncertain. Trimming left V 0 bases short and J 1 base short, with 3 bases between. Germline loops: CDR1 LNHNV, CDR2 YYDKDF (reference sequence). The CDR3 is 13 residues long. CDR3 bases: TGTGCCACCAGCAGAGACAGGAACACTGAAGCTTTCTTT. It yields the protein CATSRDRNTEAFF.

This clone showed up just a few times. This chain joins TRBV5-6 and TRBJ1-3; 7 bases align to TRBD1. J was trimmed by 0 bases and V by 4 bases; bases with no gene match: 7. CDR3 length: 16 residues. Germline V lookup: CDR1 SGHDT, CDR2 YYEEEE. The CDR3 loop reads CASSQPGGYSGNTIYF. DNA of the CDR3: TGTGCCAGCAGCCAACCAGGGGGGTACTCTGGAAACACCATATATTTT.

The CDR3 nucleotides read TGTGCCAGCAGTTCTAACAGAGGCGCCTACGAGCAGTACTTC. Its translation: CASSSNRGAYEQYF. The genes are TRBV2 and TRBJ2-7; D remains unclear. This CDR3 is built from 14 residues. The germline CDR1 and CDR2 sequences are SNHLY and FYNNEI. Trimming removed 5 bases from V and 2 bases from J, with 13 bases in between.

The chain is built from TRBV5-1 and TRBJ2-3; D perhaps matches TRBD2 (5 bases). This CDR3 has 17 amino acids. The germline V gene encodes CDR1 SGHRS and CDR2 YFSETQ. The ends were cut back, 0 bases at V and 1 base at J, with 15 bases in the middle. Here the CDR3 reads CASSLVGGLPGTDTQYF. In DNA form, the CDR3 reads TGCGCCAGCAGCTTGGTGGGCGGACTTCCTGGCACAGATACGCAGTATTTT.

This clone turned up a few times. The chain has TRBV7-8 and TRBJ2-5; D is perhaps TRBD1 (6 bases). The V end was cut by 2 bases, the J end by 1 base, with 14 bases between. This CDR3 has 16 residues. Germline V gene lookup returns CDR1 SGHVS and CDR2 FQNEAQ. CDR3: CASSLLDSRFQETQYF. In DNA form, the CDR3 reads TGTGCCAGCAGCTTATTGGACAGTAGATTCCAAGAGACCCAGTACTTC.

The chain carries TRBV5-1 and TRBJ2-5; D gene unclear. CDR1 SGHRS and CDR2 YFSETQ come from the germline V gene. The CDR3 length is 14 residues. Trimming shortened V by 0 bases and J by 4 bases, and 10 bases separated the two germline ends. In DNA form, the CDR3 reads TGCGCCAGCAGCTTGGAGGACGTAGGAGAGACCCAGTACTTC. This gives the protein CASSLEDVGETQYF.

Comments on this clone: A far larger clone is one base from this, pointing to a likely read error. This rearrangement joins TRBV6-5 to TRBJ1-5; D possibly corresponds to TRBD1 (5 bases). The CDR3 is 15 residues long. The germline gives CDR1 MNHEY, CDR2 SVGAGI. Trimming shortened V by 5 bases and J by 6 bases, and 17 bases separated the two germline ends. Here the CDR3 DNA reads TGTGCCAGCAGTCCACAGTGGGGGTGGAGTCAGCCCCAGCATTTT. This encodes CASSPQWGWSQPQHF.

The chain has TRBV18 and TRBJ2-3; 7 positions match TRBD1. Losses at the gene ends were 0 bases for V and 2 bases for J; bases not matched to a gene: 2. Germline V lookup: CDR1 KGHSH, CDR2 LQKENI. The CDR3 is 15 amino acids. In DNA form, the CDR3 reads TGTGCCAGCTCACCACCGACAGGGTTCACAGATACGCAGTATTTT. Translation gives CASSPPTGFTDTQYF. Full variable domain (missing parts from reference TRBV18 and TRBJ2-3): NAGVMQNPRHLVRRRGQEARLRCSPMKGHSHVYWYRQLPEEGLKFMVYLQKENIIDESGMPKERFSAEFPKEGPSILRIQQVVRGDSAAYFCASSPPTGFTDTQYFGPGTRLTVL.